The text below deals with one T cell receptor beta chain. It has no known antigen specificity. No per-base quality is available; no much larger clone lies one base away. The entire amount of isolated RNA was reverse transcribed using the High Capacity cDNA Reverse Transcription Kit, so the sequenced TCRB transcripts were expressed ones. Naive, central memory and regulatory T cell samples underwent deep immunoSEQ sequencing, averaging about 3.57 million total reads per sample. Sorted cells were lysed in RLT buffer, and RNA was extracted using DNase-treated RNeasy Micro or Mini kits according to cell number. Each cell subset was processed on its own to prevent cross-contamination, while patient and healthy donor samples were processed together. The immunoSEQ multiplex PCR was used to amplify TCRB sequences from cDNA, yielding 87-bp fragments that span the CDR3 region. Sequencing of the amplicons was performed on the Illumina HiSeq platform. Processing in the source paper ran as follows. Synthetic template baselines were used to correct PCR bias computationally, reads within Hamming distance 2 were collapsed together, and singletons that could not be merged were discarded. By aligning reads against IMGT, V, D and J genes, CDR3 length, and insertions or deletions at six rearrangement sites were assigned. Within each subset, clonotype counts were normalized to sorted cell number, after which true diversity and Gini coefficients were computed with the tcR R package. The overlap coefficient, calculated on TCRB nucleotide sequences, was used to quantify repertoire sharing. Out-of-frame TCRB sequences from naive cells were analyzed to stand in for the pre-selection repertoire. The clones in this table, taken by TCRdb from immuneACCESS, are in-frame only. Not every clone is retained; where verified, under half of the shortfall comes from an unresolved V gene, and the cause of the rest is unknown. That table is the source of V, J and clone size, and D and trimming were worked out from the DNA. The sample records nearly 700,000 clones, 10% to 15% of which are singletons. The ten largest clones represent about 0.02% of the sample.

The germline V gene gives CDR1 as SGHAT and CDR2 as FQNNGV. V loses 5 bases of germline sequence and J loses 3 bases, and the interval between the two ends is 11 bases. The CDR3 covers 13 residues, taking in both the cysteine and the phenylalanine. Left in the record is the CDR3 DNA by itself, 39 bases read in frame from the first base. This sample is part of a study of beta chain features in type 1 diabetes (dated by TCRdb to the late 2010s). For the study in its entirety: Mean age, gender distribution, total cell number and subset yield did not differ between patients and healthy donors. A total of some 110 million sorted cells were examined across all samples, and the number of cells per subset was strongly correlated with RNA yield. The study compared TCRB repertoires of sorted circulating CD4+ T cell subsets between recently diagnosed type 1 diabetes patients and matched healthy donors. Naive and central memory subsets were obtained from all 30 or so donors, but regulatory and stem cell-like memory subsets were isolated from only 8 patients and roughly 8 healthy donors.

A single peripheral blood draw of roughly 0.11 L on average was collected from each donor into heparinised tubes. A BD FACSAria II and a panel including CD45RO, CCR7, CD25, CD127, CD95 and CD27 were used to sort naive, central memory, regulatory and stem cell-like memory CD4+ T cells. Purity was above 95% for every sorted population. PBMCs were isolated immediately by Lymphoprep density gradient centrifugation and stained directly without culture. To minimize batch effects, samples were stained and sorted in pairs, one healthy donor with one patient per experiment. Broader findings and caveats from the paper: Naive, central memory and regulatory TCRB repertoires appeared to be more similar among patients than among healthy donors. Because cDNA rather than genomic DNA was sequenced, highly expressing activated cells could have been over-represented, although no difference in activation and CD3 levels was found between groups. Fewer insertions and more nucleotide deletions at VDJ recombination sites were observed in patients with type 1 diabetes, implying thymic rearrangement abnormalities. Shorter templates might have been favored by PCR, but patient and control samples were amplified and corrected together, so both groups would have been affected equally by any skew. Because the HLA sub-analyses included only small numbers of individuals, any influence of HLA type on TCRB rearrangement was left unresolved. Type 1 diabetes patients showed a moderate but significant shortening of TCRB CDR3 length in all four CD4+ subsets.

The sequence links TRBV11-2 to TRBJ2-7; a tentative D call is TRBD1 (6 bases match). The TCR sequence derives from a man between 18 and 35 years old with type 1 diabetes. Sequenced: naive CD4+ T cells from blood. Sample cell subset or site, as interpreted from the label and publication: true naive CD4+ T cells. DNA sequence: TGTGCCAGCAGCGCACAGGGTTACTACGAGCAGTACTTC. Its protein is CASSAQGYYEQYF.